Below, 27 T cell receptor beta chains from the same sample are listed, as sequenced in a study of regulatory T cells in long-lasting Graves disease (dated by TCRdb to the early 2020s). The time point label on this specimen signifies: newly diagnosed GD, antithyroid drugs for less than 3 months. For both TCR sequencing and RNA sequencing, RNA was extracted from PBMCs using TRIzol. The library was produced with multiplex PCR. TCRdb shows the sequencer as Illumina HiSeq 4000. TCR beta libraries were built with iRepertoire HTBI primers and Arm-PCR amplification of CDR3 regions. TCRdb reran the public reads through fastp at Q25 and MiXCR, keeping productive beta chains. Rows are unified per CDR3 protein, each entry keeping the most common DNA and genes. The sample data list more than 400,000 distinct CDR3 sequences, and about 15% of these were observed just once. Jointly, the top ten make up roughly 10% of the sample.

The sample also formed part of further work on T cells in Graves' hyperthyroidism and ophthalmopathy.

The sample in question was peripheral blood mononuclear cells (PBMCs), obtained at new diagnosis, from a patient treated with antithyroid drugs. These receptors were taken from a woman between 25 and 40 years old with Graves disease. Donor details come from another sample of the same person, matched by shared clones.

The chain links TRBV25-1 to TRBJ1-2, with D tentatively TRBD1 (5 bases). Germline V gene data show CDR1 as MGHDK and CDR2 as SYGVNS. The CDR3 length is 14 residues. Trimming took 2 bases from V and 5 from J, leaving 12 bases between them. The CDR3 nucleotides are TGTGCCAGCAGTGAACCGGGACCCGGTTATGGCTACACCTTC. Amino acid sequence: CASSEPGPGYGYTF.

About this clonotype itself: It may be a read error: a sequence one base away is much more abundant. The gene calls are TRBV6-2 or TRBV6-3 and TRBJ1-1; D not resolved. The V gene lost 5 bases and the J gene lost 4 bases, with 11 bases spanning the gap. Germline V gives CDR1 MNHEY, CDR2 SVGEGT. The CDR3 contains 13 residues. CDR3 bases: TGTGCCAGCAGTGACCCCCCGAGCACTGAAGCTTTCTTT. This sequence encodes CASSDPPSTEAFF.

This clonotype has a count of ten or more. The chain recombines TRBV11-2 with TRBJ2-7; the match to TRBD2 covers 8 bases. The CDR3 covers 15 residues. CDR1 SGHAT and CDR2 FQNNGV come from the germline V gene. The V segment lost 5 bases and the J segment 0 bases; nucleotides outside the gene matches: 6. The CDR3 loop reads CASSVQLADSYEQYF. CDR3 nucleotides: TGTGCCAGCAGCGTCCAACTAGCGGACTCCTACGAGCAGTACTTC.

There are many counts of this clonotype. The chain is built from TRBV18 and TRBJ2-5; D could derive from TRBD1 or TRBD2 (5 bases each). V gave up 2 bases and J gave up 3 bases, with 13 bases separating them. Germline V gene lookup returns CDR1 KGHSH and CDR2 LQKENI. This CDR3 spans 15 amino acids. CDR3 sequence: CASSPVLGDEETQYF. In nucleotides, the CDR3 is TGTGCCAGCTCACCAGTACTGGGGGACGAAGAGACCCAGTACTTC.

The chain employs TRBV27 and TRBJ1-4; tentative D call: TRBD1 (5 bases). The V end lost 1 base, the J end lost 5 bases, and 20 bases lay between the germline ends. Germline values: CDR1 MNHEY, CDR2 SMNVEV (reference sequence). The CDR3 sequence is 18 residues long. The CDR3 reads CASSLYGMTEYPNEKLFF. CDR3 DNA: TGTGCCAGCAGTTTATACGGTATGACAGAGTACCCGAATGAAAAACTGTTTTTT.

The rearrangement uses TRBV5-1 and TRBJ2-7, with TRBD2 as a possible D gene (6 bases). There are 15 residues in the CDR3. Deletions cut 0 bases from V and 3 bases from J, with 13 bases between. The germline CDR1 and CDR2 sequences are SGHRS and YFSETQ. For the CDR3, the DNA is TGCGCCAGCAGCTTGGCCGCCTTGGGAGGCTACGAGCAGTACTTC. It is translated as CASSLAALGGYEQYF. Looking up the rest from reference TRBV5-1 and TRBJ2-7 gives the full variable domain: KAGVTQTPRYLIKTRGQQVTLSCSPISGHRSVSWYQQTPGQGLQFLFEYFSETQRNKGNFPGRFSGRQFSNSRSEMNVSTLELGDSALYLCASSLAALGGYEQYFGPGTRLTVT.

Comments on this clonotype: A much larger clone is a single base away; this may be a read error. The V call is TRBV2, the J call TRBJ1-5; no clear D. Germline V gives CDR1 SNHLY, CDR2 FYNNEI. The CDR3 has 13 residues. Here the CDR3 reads CASRHDSIQPQHF. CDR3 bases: TGTGCCAGCAGACACGATAGCATTCAGCCCCAGCATTTT.

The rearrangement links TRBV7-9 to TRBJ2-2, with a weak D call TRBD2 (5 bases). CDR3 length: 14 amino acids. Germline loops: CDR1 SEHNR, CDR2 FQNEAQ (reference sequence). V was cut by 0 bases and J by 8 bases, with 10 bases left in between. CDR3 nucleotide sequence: TGTGCCAGCAGCTTAGCCCCGAGGGTGGGGGAGCTGTTTTTT. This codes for CASSLAPRVGELFF.

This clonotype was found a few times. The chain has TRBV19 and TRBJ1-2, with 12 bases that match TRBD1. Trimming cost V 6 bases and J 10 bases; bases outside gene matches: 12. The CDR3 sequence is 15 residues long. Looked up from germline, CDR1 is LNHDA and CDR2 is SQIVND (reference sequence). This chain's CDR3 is CASRKYRDRGQVYTF. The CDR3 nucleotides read TGTGCCAGTAGAAAGTACCGGGACAGGGGGCAAGTCTACACCTTC.

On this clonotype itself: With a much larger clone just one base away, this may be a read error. The CDR3: CASTLDRGPGEQYF. CDR3 in DNA: TGCGCCAGCACCTTGGACAGGGGGCCCGGGGAGCAGTACTTC. The rearrangement joins TRBV5-1 to TRBJ2-7; 11 bases fit TRBD1. Germline CDR1 SGHRS, CDR2 YFSETQ. The CDR3 loop spans 14 amino acids.

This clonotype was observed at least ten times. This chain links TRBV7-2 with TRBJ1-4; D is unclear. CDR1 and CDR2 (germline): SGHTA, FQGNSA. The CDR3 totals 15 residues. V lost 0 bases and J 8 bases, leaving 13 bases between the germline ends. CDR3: CASSLAPQSREKLFF. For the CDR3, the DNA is TGTGCCAGCAGCTTAGCTCCCCAGTCGAGAGAAAAACTGTTTTTT.

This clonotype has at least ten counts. The CDR3 here is CAISSTSGDSSTDTQYF. Here the CDR3 DNA reads TGTGCCATCTCCTCGACTAGCGGGGACTCTAGCACAGATACGCAGTATTTT. J is TRBJ2-3 and V is TRBV10-3, with TRBD2 matching over 11 bases. CDR3 length: 17 amino acids. The germline V gene encodes CDR1 ENHRY and CDR2 SYGVKD. Unmatched junction bases numbered 10, after V lost 8 bases and J lost 0 bases.

This CDR3 is CASRLRGGNNYGYTF. The CDR3 region has the DNA TGTGCCAGCAGGCTCCGGGGGGGGAATAACTATGGCTACACCTTC. This chain connects TRBV2 to TRBJ1-2; D possibly corresponds to TRBD1 (5 bases). This CDR3 has 15 residues. Germline-derived CDR1 and CDR2 are SNHLY and FYNNEI. Between the trimmed V and J ends, which lost 6 bases and 1 base, there was a span of 15 bases. Drawing the rest from reference TRBV2 and TRBJ1-2, the complete variable domain is EPEVTQTPSHQVTQMGQEVILRCVPISNHLYFYWYRQILGQKVEFLVSFYNNEISEKSEIFDDQFSVERPDGSNFTLKIRSTKLEDSAMYFCASRLRGGNNYGYTFGSGTRLTVV.

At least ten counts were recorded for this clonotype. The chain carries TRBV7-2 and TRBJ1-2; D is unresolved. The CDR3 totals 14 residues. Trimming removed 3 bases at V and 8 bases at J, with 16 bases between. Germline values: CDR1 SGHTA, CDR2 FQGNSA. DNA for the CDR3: TGTGCCAGCAGCTTTAACGTCGGCCTTGGGGGCTACACCTTC. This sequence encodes CASSFNVGLGGYTF.

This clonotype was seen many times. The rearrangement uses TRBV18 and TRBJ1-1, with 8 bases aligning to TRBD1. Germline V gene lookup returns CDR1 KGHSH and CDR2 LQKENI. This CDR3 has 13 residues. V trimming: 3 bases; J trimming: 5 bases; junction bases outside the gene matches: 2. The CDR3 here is CASSPRQGTEAFF. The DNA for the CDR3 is TGTGCCAGCTCACCCCGACAGGGGACTGAAGCTTTCTTT.

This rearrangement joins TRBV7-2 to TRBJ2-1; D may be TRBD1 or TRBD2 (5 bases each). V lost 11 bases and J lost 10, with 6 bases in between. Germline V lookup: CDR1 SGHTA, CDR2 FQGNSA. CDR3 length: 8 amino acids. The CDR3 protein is CAGGEQFF. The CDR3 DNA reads TGTGCCGGGGGAGAGCAGTTCTTC.

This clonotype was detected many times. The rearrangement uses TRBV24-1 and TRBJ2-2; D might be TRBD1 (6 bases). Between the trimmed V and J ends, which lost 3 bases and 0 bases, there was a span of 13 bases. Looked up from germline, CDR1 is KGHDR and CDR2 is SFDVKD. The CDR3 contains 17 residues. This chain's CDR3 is CATSDPQTGSNTGELFF. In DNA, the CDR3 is TGTGCCACCAGTGATCCACAGACAGGATCGAACACCGGGGAGCTGTTTTTT.

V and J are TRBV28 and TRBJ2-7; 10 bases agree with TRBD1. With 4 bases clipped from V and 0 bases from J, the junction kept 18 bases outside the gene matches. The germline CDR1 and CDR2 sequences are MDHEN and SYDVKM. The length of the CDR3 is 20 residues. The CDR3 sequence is CASSYPSDRGLARSSYEQYF. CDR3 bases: TGTGCCAGCAGTTACCCCAGCGACAGGGGGCTCGCCAGGAGCTCCTACGAGCAGTACTTC.

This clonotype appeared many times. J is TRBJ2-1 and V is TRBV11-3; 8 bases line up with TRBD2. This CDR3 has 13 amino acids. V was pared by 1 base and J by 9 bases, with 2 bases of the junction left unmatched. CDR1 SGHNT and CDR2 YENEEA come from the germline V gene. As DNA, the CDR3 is TGTGCCAGCAGCTTAGGGAGCGGGAGTGAGCAGTTCTTC. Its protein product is CASSLGSGSEQFF.

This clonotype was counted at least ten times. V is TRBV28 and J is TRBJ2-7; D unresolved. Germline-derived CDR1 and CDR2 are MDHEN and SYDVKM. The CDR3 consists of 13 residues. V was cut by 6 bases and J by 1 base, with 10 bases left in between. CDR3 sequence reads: CASSQRTSYEQYF. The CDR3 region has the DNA TGTGCCAGCAGCCAGAGAACATCCTACGAGCAGTACTTC.

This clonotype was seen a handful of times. In DNA form, the CDR3 reads TGTGCCAGCAGTGACTGGGCGGACCTCCAAGAGACCCAGTACTTC. This encodes CASSDWADLQETQYF. The chain combines TRBV25-1 with TRBJ2-5; no clear D gene. Germline V lookup: CDR1 MGHDK, CDR2 SYGVNS. Trimming took off 3 bases at V and 1 base at J, with 12 bases between the two ends. The CDR3 length is 15 residues. The full variable domain, its missing parts supplied by reference TRBV25-1 and TRBJ2-5, is EADIYQTPRYLVIGTGKKITLECSQTMGHDKMYWYQQDPGMELHLIHYSYGVNSTEKGDLSSESTVSRIRTEHFPLTLESARPSHTSQYLCASSDWADLQETQYFGPGTRLLVL.

The CDR3 sequence is CASSVEGAAPPEKLFF. CDR3 in DNA: TGTGCCAGCAGCGTAGAGGGGGCAGCTCCTCCCGAAAAACTGTTTTTT. The chain has TRBV9 and TRBJ1-4, with 7 bases that match TRBD1. The CDR3 has 16 amino acids. Losses at the gene ends were 0 bases for V and 8 bases for J; bases not matched to a gene: 10. The germline V gene encodes CDR1 SGDLS and CDR2 YYNGEE.

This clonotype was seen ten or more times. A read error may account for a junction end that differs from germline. CDR3 amino acids: CASSLAGASYNEQFF. In nucleotides, the CDR3 is TGTGCCAGCAGCTTGGCCGGTGCATCCTACAATGAGCAGTTCTTC. The genes are TRBV5-1 and TRBJ2-1; D unresolved. Germline V gives CDR1 SGHRS, CDR2 YFSETQ. This CDR3 spans 15 amino acids.

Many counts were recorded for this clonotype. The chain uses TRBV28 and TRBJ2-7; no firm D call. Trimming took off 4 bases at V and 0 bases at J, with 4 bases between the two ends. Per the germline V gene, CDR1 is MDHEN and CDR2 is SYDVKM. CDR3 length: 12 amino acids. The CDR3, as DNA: TGTGCCAGCAGTTCAAGCTCCTACGAGCAGTACTTC. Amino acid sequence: CASSSSSYEQYF.

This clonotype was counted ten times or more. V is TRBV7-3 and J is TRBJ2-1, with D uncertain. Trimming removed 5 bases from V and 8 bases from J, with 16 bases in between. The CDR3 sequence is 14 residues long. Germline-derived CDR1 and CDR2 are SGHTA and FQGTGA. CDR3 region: CASSIGGRPDEQFF. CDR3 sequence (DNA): TGTGCCAGCAGCATAGGTGGGCGGCCCGATGAGCAGTTCTTC. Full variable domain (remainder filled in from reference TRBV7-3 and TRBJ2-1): GAGVSQTPSNKVTEKGKYVELRCDPISGHTALYWYRQSLGQGPEFLIYFQGTGAADDSGLPNDRFFAVRPEGSVSTLKIQRTERGDSAVYLCASSIGGRPDEQFFGPGTRLTVL.

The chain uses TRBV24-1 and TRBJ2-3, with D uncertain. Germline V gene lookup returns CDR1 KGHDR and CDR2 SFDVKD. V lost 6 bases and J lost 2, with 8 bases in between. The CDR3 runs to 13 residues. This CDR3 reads CATSNVNTDTQYF. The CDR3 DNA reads TGTGCCACCAGTAATGTCAACACAGATACGCAGTATTTT.

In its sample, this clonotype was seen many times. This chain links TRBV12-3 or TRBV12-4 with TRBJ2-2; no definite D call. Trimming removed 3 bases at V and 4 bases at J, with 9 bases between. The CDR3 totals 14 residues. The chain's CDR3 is CASSFTTGTGELFF. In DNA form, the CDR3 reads TGTGCCAGCAGTTTTACGACGGGCACCGGGGAGCTGTTTTTT.